The rows below give T cell receptor beta chains drawn from one sample of a study of immunodeficiency. Some clones are missing from TCRdb's copy, which holds only in-frame ones; the method was immunoSEQ multiplex PCR. The repertoire holds nearly 3,500 clones, with approximately 91% as singletons. The sample taken for sequencing was CD8+ T cells from blood. The receptors here all came from a human donor in good health. Each CDR3 is given with its conserved first and last residue. D genes are given only for firm matches. The size field is filled for only some rows; it gives once, few, many or a size class.

j_call d_call v_call clone_size cdr3_aa cdr3_nt
TRBJ2-3 TRBD1 TRBV7-6 . CASSSGQGFGADTQYF TGTGCCAGCAGTTCTGGACAGGGGTTTGGGGCAGATACGCAGTATTTT
TRBJ2-7 TRBD1 TRBV9 . CASSEEGASYEQYF TGTGCCAGCAGCGAAGAGGGGGCCTCCTACGAGCAGTACTTC
TRBJ2-2 TRBD1 TRBV6-5 . CASSADREGTGELFF TGTGCCAGCAGCGCTGACAGGGAAGGCACTGGGGAGCTGTTTTTT
TRBJ1-1 . TRBV6-5 . CASSYSAGDEAFF TGTGCCAGCAGTTACTCGGCGGGGGATGAAGCTTTCTTT
TRBJ2-1 . TRBV28 . CASSFGTYAVGYEEQFF TGTGCCAGCAGTTTTGGTACTTATGCTGTGGGCTACGAGGAGCAGTTCTTC
TRBJ1-1 . TRBV7-9 . CASSFGLTEAFF TGTGCCAGCAGCTTTGGTTTGACTGAAGCTTTCTTT
TRBJ1-6 TRBD1 TRBV6-5 . CASSEGQFYNSPLHF TGTGCCAGCAGCGAGGGACAGTTCTATAATTCACCCCTCCACTTT
TRBJ2-5 TRBD2 TRBV4-1 . CASSQGTSGSWDQETQYF TGCGCCAGCAGCCAAGGGACTAGCGGGAGTTGGGACCAAGAGACCCAGTACTTC
TRBJ2-1 . TRBV3-1/TRBV3-2 . CASSQDPGQYNEQFF TGTGCCAGCAGCCAAGACCCGGGCCAATACAATGAGCAGTTCTTC
TRBJ2-2 . TRBV24-1 . CATDASYTGELFF TGTGCCACCGATGCCAGCTACACCGGGGAGCTGTTTTTT
TRBJ1-1 TRBD1 TRBV6-6 . CASSSGQGPSHAEAFF TGTGCCAGCAGCTCAGGACAGGGTCCTTCGCACGCTGAAGCTTTCTTT
TRBJ2-1 TRBD1 TRBV7-8 . CASSLSPRQGVGEQFF TGTGCCAGCAGCTTATCCCCACGACAGGGGGTCGGTGAGCAGTTCTTC
TRBJ2-7 TRBD1 TRBV2 . CASSQFIGTGPYEQYF TGTGCCAGCAGTCAGTTTATTGGGACAGGCCCCTACGAGCAGTACTTC
TRBJ1-2 . TRBV12-3/TRBV12-4 . CASSLGQGNGYTF TGTGCCAGCAGTTTAGGGCAGGGTAATGGCTACACCTTC
TRBJ2-1 . TRBV6-4 . CASSAGSYNEQFF TGTGCCAGCAGTGCCGGGTCCTACAATGAGCAGTTCTTC
TRBJ1-1 . TRBV5-6 once CASSRWATEAFF TGTGCCAGCAGCCGGTGGGCAACTGAAGCTTTCTTT
TRBJ2-1 TRBD1 TRBV7-9 . CASSLGTGSSYNEQFF TGTGCCAGCAGCTTAGGGACAGGGAGCTCCTACAATGAGCAGTTCTTC
TRBJ2-1 TRBD2 TRBV2 . CASRGGLAGVNEQFF TGTGCCAGCAGGGGGGGACTAGCGGGAGTCAATGAGCAGTTCTTC
TRBJ1-1 . TRBV6-5 few CASNAGAFF TGTGCCAGCAATGCAGGAGCTTTCTTT
TRBJ2-2 . TRBV9 . CASSSSFPGELFF TGTGCCAGCAGCTCTAGTTTCCCCGGGGAGCTGTTTTTT
TRBJ2-1 . TRBV18 . CASSPRDPGGLHEQFF TGTGCCAGCTCACCTCGGGACCCTGGGGGTCTCCATGAGCAGTTCTTC
TRBJ2-7 TRBD1 TRBV15 . CATSPAGQGASVYEQYF TGTGCCACCAGTCCGGCAGGACAGGGGGCGTCCGTCTACGAGCAGTACTTC
TRBJ1-6 . TRBV2 . CASSADNPRSPLHF TGTGCCAGCAGTGCGGACAACCCTCGGTCACCCCTCCACTTT
TRBJ1-4 . TRBV27 . CASRDTLNEKLFF TGTGCCAGCAGGGACACCCTTAATGAAAAACTGTTTTTT
TRBJ1-1 . TRBV7-6 . CASSLSGPTGAFF TGTGCCAGCAGCCTTTCGGGGCCCACGGGGGCTTTCTTT
TRBJ1-1 . TRBV6-6 once CASSMGSEAFF TGTGCCAGCAGTATGGGATCTGAAGCTTTCTTT
TRBJ1-2 . TRBV6-2/TRBV6-3 . CASSYLSANYGYTF TGTGCCAGCAGTTACCTATCAGCTAACTATGGCTACACCTTC
TRBJ1-2 TRBD1 TRBV7-9 . CASSSSGTVHYGYTF TGTGCCAGCAGCTCCTCCGGGACAGTACACTATGGCTACACCTTC
TRBJ2-7 TRBD1 TRBV7-2 few CASSYTGGSYEQYF TGTGCCAGCAGCTACACAGGGGGCTCCTACGAGCAGTACTTC
TRBJ2-5 TRBD2 TRBV19 . CASSIRTSGREGETQYF TGTGCCAGTAGTATACGGACTAGCGGGAGGGAGGGTGAGACCCAGTACTTC
TRBJ2-1 . TRBV7-9 . CASSSATLDTNNEQFF TGTGCCAGCAGCTCGGCTACCCTTGACACTAACAATGAGCAGTTCTTC
TRBJ2-1 TRBD2 TRBV19 . CASSIGGLAGGPLNEQFF TGTGCCAGTAGTATAGGAGGGCTAGCGGGAGGCCCCTTGAATGAGCAGTTCTTC
TRBJ2-3 . TRBV5-1 . CASSLGISSTDTQYF TGCGCCAGCAGCTTGGGCATCTCTAGCACAGATACGCAGTATTTT
TRBJ1-1 . TRBV19 . CASILGGNTEAFF TGTGCCAGTATCCTAGGGGGGAACACTGAAGCTTTCTTT
TRBJ2-7 . TRBV7-9 . CASSPVGGGHYEQYF TGTGCCAGCAGCCCCGTGGGGGGGGGCCACTACGAGCAGTACTTC
TRBJ2-7 TRBD2 TRBV4-1 . CASSQGIVAGGGTYEQYF TGCGCCAGCAGCCAAGGAATAGTAGCGGGAGGGGGGACCTACGAGCAGTACTTC
TRBJ2-7 . TRBV4-1 . CASSQVGSPSHEQYF TGCGCCAGCAGCCAAGTAGGCTCACCGTCTCACGAGCAGTACTTC
TRBJ2-3 TRBD1 TRBV7-9 . CASSGKTGADTQYF TGTGCCAGCAGCGGAAAGACAGGGGCAGATACGCAGTATTTT
TRBJ2-6 . TRBV25-1 . CASSETSPLRAGANVLTF TGTGCCAGCAGTGAAACCAGCCCCCTTCGGGCTGGGGCCAACGTCCTGACTTTC
TRBJ2-2 . TRBV15 once CATSRDHTGELFF TGTGCCACCAGCAGAGATCACACCGGGGAGCTGTTTTTT
TRBJ2-2 TRBD2 TRBV2 . CASSGSGRAGELFF TGTGCCAGCAGTGGGAGCGGGAGAGCCGGGGAGCTGTTTTTT
TRBJ2-3 . TRBV7-9 . CASSLSQGPDTQYF TGTGCCAGCAGCTTATCCCAGGGGCCAGATACGCAGTATTTT
TRBJ1-5 . TRBV27 . CASSLLGGIQHF TGTGCCAGCAGTTTATTAGGGGGAATCCAGCATTTT
TRBJ2-4 TRBD1 TRBV2 . CASNAGGLDIQYF TGTGCCAGCAATGCAGGGGGCTTGGACATTCAGTACTTC
TRBJ1-1 . TRBV6-1 . CASSEGAAFTEAFF TGTGCCAGCAGTGAAGGGGCAGCTTTCACTGAAGCTTTCTTT
TRBJ1-5 . TRBV24-1 large CATSEGGNQPQHF TGTGCCACCAGTGAGGGTGGCAATCAGCCCCAGCATTTT
TRBJ2-7 . TRBV4-1 . CASSQGGGPYYEQYF TGCGCCAGCAGCCAAGGTGGGGGCCCTTATTACGAGCAGTACTTC
TRBJ2-7 TRBD2 TRBV7-8 . CASSLGLAGMYEQYF TGTGCCAGCAGCTTAGGGCTAGCGGGGATGTACGAGCAGTACTTC
TRBJ1-1 . TRBV10-2 . CASRLGGGNTEAFF TGCGCCAGCAGGCTGGGGGGTGGGAACACTGAAGCTTTCTTT
TRBJ2-2 . TRBV27 . CASGFHKTNTGELFF TGTGCCAGCGGATTCCACAAGACGAACACCGGGGAGCTGTTTTTT
TRBJ2-1 . TRBV27 . CASSFQRDNNEQFF TGTGCCAGCAGTTTTCAGCGGGACAACAATGAGCAGTTCTTC
TRBJ2-7 . TRBV28 . CASSLLRGWYEQYF TGTGCCAGCAGTTTATTAAGGGGTTGGTACGAGCAGTACTTC
TRBJ2-7 . TRBV7-8 once CASSFRARSNYEQYF TGTGCCAGCAGTTTTAGGGCCAGGTCGAACTACGAGCAGTACTTC
TRBJ2-1 . TRBV4-1 . CASSPARQRFTGEQFF TGCGCCAGCAGCCCCGCCAGACAGAGATTTACGGGTGAGCAGTTCTTC
TRBJ2-1 TRBD2 TRBV6-1 . CASSEYLAGYNEQFF TGTGCCAGCAGTGAATATCTAGCGGGATACAATGAGCAGTTCTTC
TRBJ2-3 . TRBV24-1 . CATSEQSTDTQYF TGTGCCACCAGTGAACAAAGCACAGATACGCAGTATTTT